The 27 T cell receptor beta chains below come from one sample, sequenced in a study of cytomegalovirus exposure and HLA in healthy donors. This PCR relied on a set of 60 Vbeta primers and 13 Jbeta primers. Using immunoSEQ multiplex PCR, the repertoire was profiled, and TCRdb retains in-frame clones only, with some absent. The sample carries approximately 160,000 clones, roughly 80% recorded once. The sequenced material came from PBMCs. These receptors all come from a man between 18 and 29 years old in good health and CMV-seronegative.

The chain carries TRBV4-3 and TRBJ2-1; 12 nucleotides line up with TRBD2. The CDR3 is 16 residues long. Germline trimming cut 0 bases from V and 4 bases from J; bases unmatched to any gene: 1. Germline CDR1 reads LGHNA; CDR2 reads YSLEER. The CDR3 nucleotides are TGCGCCAGCAGCCAAGATCTAGCGGGAGGGTACAATGAGCAGTTCTTC. Translating gives CASSQDLAGGYNEQFF.

V is TRBV6-5 and J is TRBJ1-2; TRBD1 matches 9 bases. This CDR3 is built from 13 residues. Germline V gene data show CDR1 as MNHEY and CDR2 as SVGAGI. V lost 2 bases and J lost 8; bases outside the gene matches: 3. As DNA, the CDR3 is TGTGCCAGCAGTTACCGGACAGGGGAAGGCTACACCTTC. This translates into CASSYRTGEGYTF.

The J gene is TRBJ2-4, the V gene TRBV11-2, with TRBD2 matching over 11 bases. This CDR3 has 14 amino acids. Per the germline V gene, CDR1 is SGHAT and CDR2 is FQNNGV. The J segment lost 12 bases and the V segment lost 5 bases, leaving 9 bases of the junction unmatched. CDR3 nucleotides: TGTGCCAGCAGCCTCCCCGCTAGCGGGAGGCGTCAGTACTTC. It is translated as CASSLPASGRRQYF.

J is TRBJ2-7 and V is TRBV6-1; TRBD2 agrees at 7 bases. The CDR3 runs 15 residues. V shed 8 bases, J shed 1 base, and the junction held 11 bases outside the gene matches. Germline V gives CDR1 MNHNS, CDR2 SASEGT. CDR3: CASAAGGSLSYEQYF. CDR3 bases: TGTGCCAGCGCGGCCGGGGGGAGTCTTTCCTACGAGCAGTACTTC.

This clone appeared once. The chain uses TRBV5-1 and TRBJ1-2; no definite D call. Looked up from germline, CDR1 is SGHRS and CDR2 is YFSETQ. This CDR3 is built from 15 residues. Between the trimmed V and J ends, which lost 5 bases and 2 bases, there was a span of 16 bases. In DNA, the CDR3 is TGCGCCAGCAGGGCCCGAGACATCTTAAACTATGGCTACACCTTC. Protein product: CASRARDILNYGYTF.

The chain has TRBV25-1 and TRBJ2-1, with a tentative D call TRBD2 (5 bases). CDR3 length: 11 residues. Trimming removed 8 bases at V and 6 bases at J, with 8 bases between. Germline V gene lookup returns CDR1 MGHDK and CDR2 SYGVNS. This CDR3 reads CASAAGNEQFF. The DNA of the CDR3 is TGTGCCAGCGCCGCGGGCAATGAGCAGTTCTTC. Drawing the rest from reference TRBV25-1 and TRBJ2-1, the complete variable domain is EADIYQTPRYLVIGTGKKITLECSQTMGHDKMYWYQQDPGMELHLIHYSYGVNSTEKGDLSSESTVSRIRTEHFPLTLESARPSHTSQYLCASAAGNEQFFGPGTRLTVL.

This clone was counted a few times. V gene TRBV7-9 combines with J gene TRBJ2-7; maybe TRBD2 (5 bases). Trimming pared 5 bases from V and 6 bases from J, leaving 11 bases between. The germline gives CDR1 SEHNR, CDR2 FQNEAQ (reference sequence). The CDR3 has 12 residues. Written as DNA, the CDR3 is TGTGCCAGCAGCGTAGACTATCGCGAGCAGTACTTC. Residues: CASSVDYREQYF.

This sequence joins TRBV6-5 and TRBJ2-7; 7 positions agree with TRBD1. Germline assignment: CDR1 MNHEY and CDR2 SVGAGI. The V and J ends lost 4 bases and 6 bases, in that order; junction bases with no gene match: 6. The CDR3 loop spans 13 amino acids. DNA for the CDR3: TGTGCCAGCAGTTTCGACAGGGATCTCGAGCAGTACTTC. The encoded protein is CASSFDRDLEQYF.

V is TRBV7-2 and J is TRBJ2-3; 10 bases are a match to TRBD2. This CDR3 contains 17 residues. V dropped 1 base and J dropped 6; count of bases not matched to a gene: 10. In germline, CDR1 is SGHTA, CDR2 FQGNSA. CDR3 protein: CASSLVSPSGRTDTQYF. CDR3 nucleotides: TGTGCCAGCAGCTTAGTTAGCCCTAGCGGGAGAACCGATACGCAGTATTTT.

The chain links TRBV2 to TRBJ1-1; TRBD1 matches at 8 bases. The J segment lost 7 bases and the V segment lost 0 bases, leaving 13 bases of the junction unmatched. Looked up from germline, CDR1 is SNHLY and CDR2 is FYNNEI. There are 17 residues in the CDR3. The chain's CDR3 is CASSEAQAVQGAIEAFF. The CDR3 DNA is TGTGCCAGCAGTGAAGCGCAGGCCGTGCAGGGGGCTATTGAAGCTTTCTTT.

Only a few counts were recorded for this clone. DNA of the CDR3: TGTGCCAGCAGCCTGACAGGGGACGGCTACACCTTC. It encodes CASSLTGDGYTF. This chain links TRBV6-5 with TRBJ1-2, with 8 nucleotides matching TRBD1. Germline V gene data show CDR1 as MNHEY and CDR2 as SVGAGI. The CDR3 is made up of 12 amino acids. V lost 6 bases and J lost 8; bases outside the gene matches: 5.

This clone has more than one count but fewer than ten. The rearrangement joins TRBV19 to TRBJ2-5; tentatively, D is TRBD2 (5 bases). The CDR3 extends over 16 amino acids. Germline V lookup: CDR1 LNHDA, CDR2 SQIVND (reference sequence). V lost 1 base to trimming and J lost 7 bases, with 19 bases between them. The CDR3 DNA reads TGTGCCAGTAGTATAGTAGACGGACTCCAAGGTGGGACCCAGTACTTC. It is translated as CASSIVDGLQGGTQYF.

The chain couples TRBV19 to TRBJ2-2; TRBD1 is a possible D gene (5 bases). V lost 6 bases and J 0 bases, leaving 14 bases between the germline ends. The germline V gene encodes CDR1 LNHDA and CDR2 SQIVND (reference sequence). The CDR3 sequence is 16 residues long. CDR3 DNA sequence: TGTGCCAGTAGAACGTCAGGGTTCGCGAACACCGGGGAGCTGTTTTTT. Amino acids: CASRTSGFANTGELFF.

This rearrangement joins TRBV7-8 to TRBJ2-4; the D is unclear. The germline V and J ends were trimmed by 2 bases and 9 bases, with 11 bases remaining between them. In germline, CDR1 is SGHVS, CDR2 FQNEAQ. This CDR3 has 13 residues. CDR3: CASSLPDQRIQYF. For the CDR3, the DNA is TGTGCCAGCAGCTTACCAGACCAGCGCATTCAGTACTTC.

The V and J genes are TRBV18 and TRBJ2-3, with a weak D call TRBD2 (5 bases). The germline V and J ends were trimmed by 3 bases and 6 bases, with 16 bases remaining between them. The CDR3 consists of 15 residues. Germline V gene lookup returns CDR1 KGHSH and CDR2 LQKENI. CDR3 sequence reads: CASSPPGSGRDTQYF. CDR3 bases: TGTGCCAGCTCACCTCCGGGATCCGGGCGCGATACGCAGTATTTT.

This chain joins TRBV6-4 and TRBJ2-7; TRBD1 matches at 8 bases. From germline, CDR1 is MRHNA and CDR2 SNTAGT. The junction had 3 bases not matched to a gene; V was cut back by 2 bases and J by 6 bases. CDR3 length: 13 residues. CDR3 sequence reads: CASSDTDRGEQYF. The CDR3 DNA is TGTGCCAGCAGTGACACTGACAGGGGCGAGCAGTACTTC.

The chain joins TRBV10-1 to TRBJ2-1; possible D gene TRBD2, 5 bases. Germline assignment: CDR1 WNHNN and CDR2 SYGVQD (reference sequence). This CDR3 has 13 amino acids. Between the trimmed V and J ends, which lost 4 bases and 5 bases, there was a span of 9 bases. CDR3 in DNA: TGCGCCAGCAGTGGGGTCGGGAACAATGAGCAGTTCTTC. Encoded protein: CASSGVGNNEQFF.

Details on this clone: One end of the junction fails to match germline, which may point to a read error. The chain links TRBV28 to TRBJ2-1, with 8 bases lining up with TRBD1. CDR3 length equals 15 residues. Germline V lookup: CDR1 MDHEN, CDR2 SYDVKM. CDR3 sequence: CAIRPARGPYNEQFF. In nucleotides, the CDR3 is TGTGCCATACGACCGGCCAGGGGGCCCTATAATGAGCAGTTCTTC.

This clone has a handful of counts. The V gene is TRBV2, the J gene TRBJ2-2; D is possibly TRBD1 (5 bases). V gave up 6 bases and J gave up 0 bases, with 11 bases separating them. The CDR3 length is 15 residues. Germline values: CDR1 SNHLY, CDR2 FYNNEI. CDR3 protein: CASRETASNTGELFF. The CDR3 coding sequence is TGTGCCAGCAGGGAGACAGCTTCGAACACCGGGGAGCTGTTTTTT.

The chain couples TRBV6-1 to TRBJ2-7; D not resolved. Deletions cut 0 bases from V and 0 bases from J, with 9 bases between. Germline V gene sequence: CDR1 MNHNS, CDR2 SASEGT. The CDR3 extends over 15 amino acids. The chain's CDR3 is CASSEAPTASYEQYF. The DNA of the CDR3 is TGTGCCAGCAGTGAAGCGCCGACTGCCTCCTACGAGCAGTACTTC.

The sample holds a few counts of this clone. V and J are TRBV2 and TRBJ1-3; a weak D match, TRBD1 (6 bases). This CDR3 contains 14 residues. The V gene's germline CDR1 is SNHLY and CDR2 FYNNEI. V lost 4 bases, J lost 0 bases, and 7 bases lay in between. The CDR3 protein is CASSGTVSGNTIYF. Written as DNA, the CDR3 is TGTGCCAGCAGTGGGACAGTCTCTGGAAACACCATATATTTT.

As for this clone: Other DNA sequences of this sample code for an identical CDR3. This rearrangement joins TRBV2 to TRBJ2-7; 7 nucleotides agree with TRBD2. In germline, CDR1 is SNHLY, CDR2 FYNNEI. The CDR3 runs 12 residues. V was pared by 6 bases and J by 1 base, with 0 bases of the junction left unmatched. CDR3 protein: CASSGGSYEQYF. Here the CDR3 DNA reads TGTGCCAGCAGCGGGGGGTCCTACGAGCAGTACTTC.

The chain recombines TRBV29-1 with TRBJ2-7, with 10 nucleotides matching TRBD1. The CDR3 sequence is 15 residues long. V was clipped by 4 bases and J by 7 bases; unmatched bases: 13. The germline V gene encodes CDR1 SQVTM and CDR2 ANQGSEA. The CDR3 loop is CSVVKRGTGAQEQYF. The CDR3 region has the DNA TGCAGCGTTGTAAAGCGGGGGACAGGGGCTCAAGAGCAGTACTTC.

The genes are TRBV5-4 and TRBJ1-1; TRBD1 aligns across 7 bases. This CDR3 contains 15 residues. Germline values: CDR1 SGHNT, CDR2 YYREEE (reference sequence). V shed 4 bases and J 4 bases; nucleotides not matched to a gene: 10. CDR3 coding DNA: TGTGCCAGCAGCGTGACAGGGTGGGGAGGCACTGAAGCTTTCTTT. Its translation is CASSVTGWGGTEAFF.

This chain joins TRBV6-1 and TRBJ2-3; D possibly corresponds to TRBD2 (5 bases). The ends were cut back, 9 bases at V and 0 bases at J, with 13 bases in the middle. The germline V gene has CDR1 MNHNS and CDR2 SASEGT. The length of the CDR3 is 14 residues. The CDR3 protein is CASTAVISTDTQYF. For the CDR3, the DNA is TGTGCCAGTACAGCGGTTATCAGCACAGATACGCAGTATTTT.

This rearrangement joins TRBV30 to TRBJ1-1; possible D gene TRBD1, 5 bases. The V end was cut by 2 bases, the J end by 1 base, with 8 bases between. Germline V CDR1 and CDR2: GTSNPN, SVGIG (reference sequence). The CDR3 is 13 residues long. This chain's CDR3 is CAWSRQGNTEAFF. The CDR3 nucleotides are TGTGCCTGGAGTAGGCAGGGGAACACTGAAGCTTTCTTT.

The genes are TRBV29-1 and TRBJ2-3, with 8 bases identical to TRBD1. This CDR3 region has 15 residues. The V and J ends lost 0 bases and 5 bases, in that order; junction bases with no gene match: 7. Looked up from germline, CDR1 is SQVTM and CDR2 is ANQGSEA. CDR3 DNA sequence: TGCAGCGTTGAAGAGGGGTGGACAGGGCGAGATACGCAGTATTTT. This translates into CSVEEGWTGRDTQYF.